A single T cell receptor beta chain is shown here with its context. Its target is not known. The data are from a study of T cells after yellow fever vaccination. In making TCR cDNA, 5'RACE template switching added a universal primer site and UMIs to it. Via MiXCR, TCRdb re-called the 5' RACE reads, giving one row per CDR3 protein. Of under 600,000 distinct CDR3 sequences listed, approximately 13% are singletons. Trimming took 3 bases from V and 2 from J; bases not matched to a gene: 8. This CDR3 has 15 amino acids. Germline V CDR1 and CDR2: SGHNT, YYREEE (reference sequence). General observations from the study: The booster saw the reappearance of most primary-vaccination clones (more than 95% CD4, around 88% CD8). By day 5 rather than day 15, the secondary response had peaked, though it was weaker. Any FACS-sorted repertoire could hold abundant clonotypes that contaminate it from the bulk population.

The clonotype comes from a man in his thirties or forties who received the YFV17D yellow fever vaccine. The genes are TRBV5-4 and TRBJ2-7; 7 bases fit TRBD2. The specimen comprised PBMCs, sampled on the day of the yellow fever booster vaccination. CDR3 sequence reads: CASSSGGLSTYEQYF. The CDR3 bases are TGTGCCAGCAGCTCGGGGGGACTCTCGACCTACGAGCAGTACTTC.